A single sample gave rise to the 19 T cell receptor beta chains below, sequenced in a study of blood T cells in healthy people across ages (dated by TCRdb to 2013 to 2016). Library construction relied on 5' RACE. A second about 7 to 12 cycle PCR used a sample-barcoded 5' primer and a J-beta primer mix. TCRdb trimmed the raw reads at Q25, called clones with MiXCR and kept productive beta chains. Rows are unified per CDR3 protein, each entry keeping the most common DNA and genes. For this sample there are approximately 2,000,000 distinct CDR3 sequences; around 40% appear just once. The ten top clones hold approximately 22% of the sample. The sample comprised blood. Source of these receptors: a human donor in good health.

The chain combines TRBV2 with TRBJ2-3; D uncertain. V lost 6 bases, J lost 4 bases, and 17 bases lay in between. This CDR3 is built from 15 residues. CDR1 is SNHLY, CDR2 FYNNEI, per germline. The CDR3 sequence: CASSDQLHEADTQYF. CDR3 sequence (DNA): TGTGCCAGCAGCGATCAACTCCACGAGGCAGATACGCAGTATTTT. Complete variable domain (other parts from reference TRBV2 and TRBJ2-3): EPEVTQTPSHQVTQMGQEVILRCVPISNHLYFYWYRQILGQKVEFLVSFYNNEISEKSEIFDDQFSVERPDGSNFTLKIRSTKLEDSAMYFCASSDQLHEADTQYFGPGTRLTVL.

The chain employs TRBV20-1 and TRBJ2-5; D is ambiguous. The CDR3 length is 15 residues. In germline, CDR1 is DFQATT, CDR2 SNEGSKA (reference sequence). Trimming removed 2 bases at V and 1 base at J, with 14 bases between. CDR3 sequence reads: CSARSPYSLQETQYF. The CDR3 DNA reads as TGCAGTGCTAGATCTCCCTATTCCCTCCAAGAGACCCAGTACTTC.

The rearrangement joins TRBV5-1 to TRBJ2-2, with a weak D call TRBD2 (6 bases). Per the germline V gene, CDR1 is SGHRS and CDR2 is YFSETQ. CDR3 length: 14 amino acids. The CDR3 protein is CASGQSRVTGELFF. CDR3 bases: TGCGCGAGCGGGCAATCCAGGGTCACCGGGGAGCTGTTTTTT. The full variable domain, in which reference TRBV5-1 and TRBJ2-2 provide the parts outside the CDR3, is KAGVTQTPRYLIKTRGQQVTLSCSPISGHRSVSWYQQTPGQGLQFLFEYFSETQRNKGNFPGRFSGRQFSNSRSEMNVSTLELGDSALYLCASGQSRVTGELFFGEGSRLTVL.

This chain uses TRBV29-1 with TRBJ2-4, with 8 nucleotides matching TRBD1. The CDR3 is 19 residues long. In germline, CDR1 is SQVTM, CDR2 ANQGSEA. The J segment lost 13 bases and the V segment lost 4 bases, leaving 30 bases of the junction unmatched. CDR3 DNA: TGCAGCGTTGCCGGGGTGTCTCAGCAGGGGGCTAATTACGTCAATGAGCAGTACTTC. This translates into CSVAGVSQQGANYVNEQYF.

The rearrangement links TRBV20-1 to TRBJ2-5; no definite D call. V was shortened by 2 bases and J by 11 bases, with 12 bases between the two germline ends. The CDR3 runs 11 residues. CDR1 is DFQATT and CDR2 is SNEGSKA in the germline V gene (reference sequence). CDR3 sequence: CSARLPTWQYF. The CDR3 region has the DNA TGCAGTGCTAGATTACCAACATGGCAGTACTTC.

This chain uses TRBV14 with TRBJ2-7; D might be TRBD1 (6 bases). The CDR3 spans 15 residues. V was trimmed by 1 base and J by 0 bases, leaving 10 bases between them. Germline V gene lookup returns CDR1 SGHDN and CDR2 FVKESK. CDR3 sequence (DNA): TGTGCCAGCAGCCAAGGGACAGCGAGCTCCTACGAGCAGTACTTC. Protein sequence: CASSQGTASSYEQYF.

The rearrangement links TRBV6-5 to TRBJ1-2, with 7 bases lining up with TRBD1. CDR3 size: 15 residues. V was clipped by 3 bases and J by 5 bases; unmatched bases: 9. Per the germline V gene, CDR1 is MNHEY and CDR2 is SVGAGI. The CDR3 nucleotides are TGTGCCAGCAGTTATTGGCAGGGGGTAGGGTATGGCTACACCTTC. This translates into CASSYWQGVGYGYTF.

The CDR3 DNA sequence: TGTGCCACCAGCAGAGATCGGTCCGCTAGTAATGAGCAGTTCTTC. Amino acids: CATSRDRSASNEQFF. The chain combines TRBV15 with TRBJ2-1; D unresolved. CDR1 is LNHNV, CDR2 YYDKDF, per germline (reference sequence). Trimming took 0 bases from V and 7 from J, leaving 13 bases between them. The CDR3 is 15 residues long. The variable domain in full, completed from reference TRBV15 and TRBJ2-1, reads DAMVIQNPRYQVTQFGKPVTLSCSQTLNHNVMYWYQQKSSQAPKLLFHYYDKDFNNEADTPDNFQSRRPNTSFCFLDIRSPGLGDTAMYLCATSRDRSASNEQFFGPGTRLTVL.

This chain connects TRBV11-2 to TRBJ2-7, with D perhaps TRBD1 or TRBD2 (5 bases each). The CDR3 has 13 residues. The V end lost 6 bases, the J end lost 5 bases, and 14 bases lay between the germline ends. CDR1 is SGHAT, CDR2 FQNNGV, per germline. The CDR3 here is CASRGPGSHEQYF. The CDR3 nucleotides read TGTGCCAGCAGGGGACCGGGTTCGCACGAGCAGTACTTC.

As regards this clonotype: The junction does not match germline at one end; this may be a read error. The chain employs TRBV7-2 and TRBJ2-5; D is possibly TRBD2 (6 bases). This CDR3 is built from 16 residues. Per the germline V gene, CDR1 is SGHTA and CDR2 is FQGNSA. CDR3 nucleotide sequence: TGTGCCAGCAGCTTCATAGCGGCTGGGGGAGGTGAGACCCGGTACTTC. Amino acids: CASSFIAAGGGETRYF.

V usage is TRBV7-9 and J usage is TRBJ2-5, with D perhaps matching TRBD1 or TRBD2 (5 bases each). The J call is doubtful: the DNA matches TRBJ2-7 better. Germline lookup yields CDR1 SEHNR and CDR2 FQNEAQ (reference sequence). CDR3 size: 17 residues. Here the CDR3 DNA reads TGTGCCAGCAGCTTAGCTTTTGGACGGGGCCTTAATGGCGAGCAGTACTTC. As protein: CASSLAFGRGLNGEQYF.

The chain couples TRBV4-3 to TRBJ1-4; D is uncertain. This CDR3 comprises 15 residues. The germline V gene encodes CDR1 LGHNA and CDR2 YSLEER. Trimming pared 0 bases from V and 8 bases from J, leaving 13 bases between. The CDR3 nucleotides are TGCGCCAGCAGCCAAGATGTAACCCTTTCCGAAAAACTGTTTTTT. Protein sequence: CASSQDVTLSEKLFF.

This clonotype turned up a few times. This sequence joins TRBV2 and TRBJ2-3; TRBD2 matches 7 bases. There are 15 residues in the CDR3. V dropped 7 bases and J dropped 5; count of bases not matched to a gene: 12. CDR1 and CDR2 from the germline V gene are SNHLY and FYNNEI. The CDR3 sequence is CASNLSGGRGDTQYF. The CDR3 DNA sequence: TGTGCCAGCAACCTCTCCGGGGGGAGAGGAGATACGCAGTATTTT.

V gene TRBV6-1 combines with J gene TRBJ1-5; 8 nucleotides agree with TRBD1. Germline trimming cut 3 bases from V and 4 bases from J; bases unmatched to any gene: 5. The CDR3 has 15 amino acids. Germline CDR1 MNHNS, CDR2 SASEGT. CDR3 protein: CASSDLRQGNQPQHF. DNA for the CDR3: TGTGCCAGCAGTGACCTAAGACAGGGGAATCAGCCCCAGCATTTT.

The V and J genes are TRBV20-1 and TRBJ1-2; TRBD1 is a possible D gene (5 bases). Germline values: CDR1 DFQATT, CDR2 SNEGSKA (reference sequence). This CDR3 is built from 13 residues. Trimming took 3 bases from V and 5 from J, leaving 13 bases between them. The CDR3 DNA reads as TGCAGTGCTAGTCGGGGGGAGAGGTATGGCTACACCTTC. Protein product: CSASRGERYGYTF.

This clonotype appeared a single time. The chain combines TRBV7-2 with TRBJ2-1; D is ambiguous. V was pared by 1 base and J by 5 bases, with 9 bases between. This CDR3 spans 14 amino acids. Germline values: CDR1 SGHTA, CDR2 FQGNSA. CDR3 nucleotide sequence: TGTGCCAGCAGCTTAGTGGGTTCTGACAATGAGCAGTTCTTC. It is translated as CASSLVGSDNEQFF.

The chain joins TRBV5-8 to TRBJ2-1; a possible D gene is TRBD2 (5 bases). V shed 4 bases and J shed 8 bases, with 16 bases lying between them. The CDR3 runs 14 residues. The V gene's germline CDR1 is SGHTS and CDR2 YDEGEE. The CDR3 loop is CASSATSPVDEQFF. The CDR3 nucleotides are TGTGCCAGCAGCGCCACTAGTCCCGTCGATGAGCAGTTCTTC.

This clonotype was seen more than once but under ten times. The chain recombines TRBV20-1 with TRBJ1-2; 7 bases match TRBD1. The CDR3 has 13 amino acids. Trimming took 7 bases from V and 2 from J; bases not matched to a gene: 7. From germline, CDR1 is DFQATT and CDR2 SNEGSKA (reference sequence). The CDR3 region has the DNA TGCAGTGGGGTAGACAGGGAGAACTATGGCTACACCTTC. Its protein product is CSGVDRENYGYTF.

The rearrangement joins TRBV7-3 to TRBJ2-4, with D perhaps matching TRBD1 (5 bases). The J call may be in error: the DNA end matches TRBJ2-7 better. The CDR3 totals 14 residues. Germline-derived CDR1 and CDR2 are SGHTA and FQGTGA. The CDR3 region has the DNA TGTGCCAGCAGCTTAGGGGCTACCAACAACGAGCAGTACTTC. It codes for CASSLGATNNEQYF.